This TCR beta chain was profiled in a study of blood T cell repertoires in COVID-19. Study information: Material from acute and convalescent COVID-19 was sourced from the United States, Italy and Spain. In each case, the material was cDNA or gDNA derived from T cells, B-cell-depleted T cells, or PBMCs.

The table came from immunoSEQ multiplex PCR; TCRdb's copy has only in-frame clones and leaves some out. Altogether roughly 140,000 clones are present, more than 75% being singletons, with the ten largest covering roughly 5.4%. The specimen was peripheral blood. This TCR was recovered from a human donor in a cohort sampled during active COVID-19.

CDR3 DNA sequence: TGTGCCAGCAGCGTTAGTTGGAGGAATGAGCAGTTCTTC. Translation gives CASSVSWRNEQFF. The chain uses TRBV9 and TRBJ2-1, with D perhaps TRBD2 (5 bases). This CDR3 region has 13 residues. Germline lookup yields CDR1 SGDLS and CDR2 YYNGEE. Trimming took 2 bases from V and 7 from J, leaving 10 bases between them.